This T cell receptor (beta chain) comes out of a study of T cell responses to AZD1222 COVID-19 vaccine (dated by TCRdb to about 2021). A note on the overall study: A total of approximately 240 trial participants underwent TCR sequencing, of whom 200 to 220 received two doses of AZD1222 and about 26 received two doses of the MenACWY control vaccine. Enrollment into the trials was organized by age into subgroups of 18-55, 56-69 and 70-plus years, and those subgroups contained roughly 160, 29 and 62 TCR-sequenced participants, respectively. Study-wide findings and limitations: The whole spike protein was spanned by vaccine-associated CD4 TCRs, and dominant responses were seen in regions 160-218 and 743-854. Conclusions about previously exposed vaccinees are limited because only five to seven AZD1222 recipients were SARS-CoV-2 seropositive at baseline. After two AZD1222 doses, spike-specific TCR breadth and depth were significantly higher than at day 0 and than in MenACWY recipients. Reportedly, close to half of the unique spike-specific TCRs recognized epitopes lying outside the regions that are mutated in the B.1.351 and B.1.1.7 variants. Because no day 14 peak-response samples were available, the repertoires could be characterized only after the peak T cell response. The 56-69-year group was small, and its depth increase did not reach significance, likely because of low power. Most participants were white British and females outnumbered males, and the authors suggested that clonal diversity may have been underestimated.

Compared with germline, V lacks 6 bases and J lacks 5 bases; bases without a gene match: 7. Including cysteine and phenylalanine, the CDR3 has 14 amino acids. Left in the record is the CDR3 DNA by itself, 42 bases read in frame from the first base. From the germline V gene, CDR1 is SQVTM and CDR2 is ANQGSEA. According to the study, the label for this sample's time point signals: about 28 days (+/-7) after the second vaccine dose. AZD1222 recipients with second doses at about 4 weeks or about 12 weeks were pooled, because spike-specific TCR depth and breadth did not differ between schedules. Vaccinee samples came from UK trials COV001 and COV002, including a single-blind randomized controlled phase 2/3 trial of AZD1222 (ChAdOx1 nCoV-19) in healthy adults. For TCRbeta chain sequencing, PBMC samples from trial participants were taken at day 0 and at day 28 after the second dose. The CDR3 regions of human TCRbeta chains were analyzed by immunosequencing. On the study's bioinformatics: TCRs in the repertoires were matched against a reference library of SARS-CoV-2-specific TCRs that had been generated with the MIRA antigen-specificity platform. Breadth was defined as the fraction of unique TCRs that were SARS-CoV-2-associated. Depth was defined as the fraction of total T cells that were SARS-CoV-2-associated. Using the MIRA data, every spike-specific TCR was mapped to the spike region that the TCR reacted to and assigned to either a CD4 or a CD8 class. Log10-transformed breadth and depth values were compared by one-way ANOVA with Sidak's multiple comparisons tests. TCRdb took over this immuneACCESS table, retaining in-frame rearrangements with V and J assigned. Such tables are incomplete; in checked studies, under half of the missing clones stem from an unresolved V gene, and the remainder is unexplained. The DNA was the basis for D and trimming; V, J and clone size are from that table. The sample table holds 110,000 to 150,000 clones, of which roughly 93% were seen once. The ten largest account for 1.9% of the sample.

Comments on this clone: Its binding antigen is unknown. One base away there is no much larger clone; base qualities are not given.

This receptor was taken from an adult who received the AZD1222 COVID-19 vaccine. The sequence is built from TRBV29-1 and TRBJ2-7; TRBD2 matches 13 bases in the middle. This material consisted of peripheral blood, taken 28 days after the second AZD1222 dose. The DNA is as follows: TGCAGCGTCCCCGGACTAGCGGGAGTCCACGAGCAGTACTTC. This gives the protein CSVPGLAGVHEQYF.